This TCR beta chain was captured in a study of blood T cells in healthy people across ages. General study points: Researchers said unsorted PBMCs prevented a conclusive naive versus antigen-experienced comparison.

A second about 6 to 12 cycle PCR used barcoded and J-beta primers. TCRdb independently ran MiXCR on the 5' RACE reads; one entry per CDR3 protein. The repertoire has about 1,800,000 distinct CDR3 sequences, 28% of them found once; the top ten carry roughly 8.2%. The study isolated at least 7 million PBMCs from each sample. This clonotype has more than one count but fewer than ten. Its cognate antigen is unknown. Germline V gene lookup returns CDR1 ENHRY and CDR2 SYGVKD. CDR3 length: 15 amino acids. V dropped 3 bases and J dropped 7 bases, with 16 bases sitting between them. Sequencing was carried out using blood. The TCR was taken from a woman aged 25-40 years in good health. The genes are TRBV10-3 and TRBJ2-1; no firm D call. This chain's CDR3 is CAISESASEFNEQFF. DNA for the CDR3: TGTGCCATCAGTGAAAGCGCCAGCGAATTTAATGAGCAGTTCTTC.